This T cell receptor beta chain originates from a study of CD8+ T cells in alopecia areata. Study at large: Scoring treated patients' severity relied on the percentage of scalp area affected.

Findings of the study overall: Clonality exceeded that of normal scalp in lesional scalp, most notably in alopecia totalis/universalis. Scalp clonality decreased significantly with tofacitinib, and so did expanded CD8+ clones among the top 100.

The CDR3 has 11 residues. The germline V gene encodes CDR1 SQVTM and CDR2 ANQGSEA. There are a few counts of this clone. Its target is unknown. Following extraction, RNA underwent reverse transcription to cDNA, which served as the sequencing template. TCRdb's copy holds only in-frame clones and misses some; the assay was immunoSEQ multiplex PCR. The sample includes about 110,000 clones, roughly three fifths seen only once; the top ten take 12%. The sample's treatment: oral pan-JAK inhibitor, 5-10 mg twice daily. The TCR sequence derives from a human donor with alopecia areata. The chain combines TRBV29-1 with TRBJ2-3; D remains unclear. The input for sequencing was CD8+ T cells sorted from blood, taken at week 24, from a patient treated with tofacitinib. The CDR3 loop reads CVPAVQDTQYF. The DNA of the CDR3 is TGCGTTCCCGCAGTTCAGGATACGCAGTATTTT.